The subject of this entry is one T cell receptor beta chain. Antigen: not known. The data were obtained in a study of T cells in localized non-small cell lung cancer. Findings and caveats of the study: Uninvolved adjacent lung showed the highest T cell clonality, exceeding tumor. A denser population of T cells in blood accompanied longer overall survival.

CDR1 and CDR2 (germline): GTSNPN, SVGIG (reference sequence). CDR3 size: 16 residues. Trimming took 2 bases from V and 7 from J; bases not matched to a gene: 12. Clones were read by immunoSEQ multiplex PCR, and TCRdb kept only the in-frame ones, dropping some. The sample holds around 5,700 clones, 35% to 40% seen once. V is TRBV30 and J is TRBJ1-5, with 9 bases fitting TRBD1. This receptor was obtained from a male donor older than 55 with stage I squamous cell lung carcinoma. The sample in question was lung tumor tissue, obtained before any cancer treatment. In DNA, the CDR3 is TGTGCCTGGAGTACCGGGACAGGGTGGAGAAACCAGCCCCAGCATTTT. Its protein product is CAWSTGTGWRNQPQHF.